The 19 T cell receptor beta chains in this list originate from one sample, sequenced in a study of blood T cell repertoires in COVID-19. Measured with immunoSEQ multiplex PCR; TCRdb has only the in-frame clones, and not every one. The repertoire holds some 360,000 clones, with roughly 90% as singletons. Sequencing used PBMCs or T cells enriched from blood (not recorded which). The receptors were sampled from a woman under 40 who had been exposed to COVID-19.

The chain uses TRBV9 and TRBJ1-2; 9 nucleotides align to TRBD1. CDR3 length: 16 amino acids. Germline lookup yields CDR1 SGDLS and CDR2 YYNGEE. V lost 3 bases to trimming and J lost 2 bases; unmatched junction nucleotides: 8. The CDR3 nucleotides are TGTGCCAGCAGCGACTCTCGAGGGACAGGGAACTATGGCTACACCTTC. Translated, it gives CASSDSRGTGNYGYTF.

This sequence joins TRBV10-2 and TRBJ2-1; D perhaps matches TRBD1 (6 bases). The V gene lost 7 bases and the J gene lost 15 bases, with 22 bases spanning the gap. The CDR3 covers 13 residues. CDR1 and CDR2 from the germline V gene are WSHSY and SAAADI. CDR3 protein: CASKTGTYESLFF. As DNA, the CDR3 is TGCGCCAGCAAGACAGGTACCTATGAGTCACTGTTCTTC.

The chain employs TRBV15 and TRBJ1-6; TRBD1 matches 7 bases. The CDR3 sequence is 14 residues long. Germline loops: CDR1 LNHNV, CDR2 YYDKDF (reference sequence). The trim removed 1 base at V and 10 bases at J, leaving 4 bases unmatched. The CDR3 protein is CATSRGQGTSPLHF. The CDR3 nucleotides read TGTGCCACCAGCAGAGGACAGGGAACCTCACCCCTCCACTTT.

The rearrangement joins TRBV27 to TRBJ2-7, with D perhaps TRBD1 (6 bases). The CDR3 length is 15 residues. Trimming removed 6 bases from V and 0 bases from J, with 15 bases in between. CDR1 is MNHEY, CDR2 SMNVEV, per germline (reference sequence). CDR3 nucleotides: TGTGCCAGCAGACACCCAGGGGCCTTCTCCTACGAGCAGTACTTC. It codes for CASRHPGAFSYEQYF.

J is TRBJ2-1 and V is TRBV19; D possibly corresponds to TRBD2 (6 bases). Germline-derived CDR1 and CDR2 are LNHDA and SQIVND (reference sequence). The CDR3 totals 12 residues. Trimming left V 5 bases short and J 11 bases short, with 13 bases between. The CDR3: CASSATSRKQFF. CDR3 in DNA: TGTGCCAGTAGTGCCACTAGCCGCAAGCAGTTCTTC.

V gene TRBV2 combines with J gene TRBJ1-4; possibly TRBD1 for D (6 bases). The CDR3 runs 13 residues. V shed 11 bases and J shed 1 base, with 11 bases lying between them. Looked up from germline, CDR1 is SNHLY and CDR2 is FYNNEI. This CDR3 reads CACRGGTNEKLFF. In DNA form, the CDR3 reads TGTGCCTGTCGAGGGGGAACTAATGAAAAACTGTTTTTT.

The genes are TRBV5-1 and TRBJ2-7, with D perhaps matching TRBD2 (5 bases). V gave up 0 bases and J gave up 6 bases, with 13 bases separating them. This CDR3 has 14 amino acids. Germline loops: CDR1 SGHRS, CDR2 YFSETQ. CDR3 sequence reads: CASSLEIAGSEQYF. The CDR3, as DNA: TGCGCCAGCAGCTTGGAAATAGCTGGGAGCGAGCAGTACTTC.

This clone was seen just once. This chain uses TRBV21-1 with TRBJ2-3; the DNA was not compared with TRBD2, the D call given in the table. TRBV21-1 is termed a pseudogene. The CDR3 extends over 16 amino acids. Here the CDR3 reads CASSKVAEPRTDTQYF. The CDR3 nucleotides are TGTGCCAGCAGCAAAGTGGCGGAACCTCGCACAGATACGCAGTATTTT.

J is TRBJ2-7 and V is TRBV24-1, with TRBD2 as a possible D gene (5 bases). The CDR3 extends over 12 amino acids. Germline V gene data show CDR1 as KGHDR and CDR2 as SFDVKD. Trimming removed 4 bases from V and 3 bases from J, with 6 bases in between. The CDR3 here is CATSEAGYEQYF. CDR3 bases: TGTGCCACCAGTGAGGCGGGCTACGAGCAGTACTTC.

This sequence joins TRBV28 and TRBJ1-3; 8 bases align to TRBD1. This CDR3 has 15 residues. The V gene's germline CDR1 is MDHEN and CDR2 SYDVKM. J lost 4 bases, V lost 6 bases, and 8 bases had no gene match. The CDR3 region is CASRLDRERGNTIYF. CDR3 DNA: TGTGCCAGCAGACTGGACAGGGAACGCGGAAACACCATATATTTT.

CDR3 residues: CASSPTGVRNTIYF. The CDR3 DNA follows: TGTGCCAGCAGCCCGACCGGGGTGCGAAACACCATATATTTT. The gene calls are TRBV7-9 and TRBJ1-3; unclear D gene. Germline CDR1 reads SEHNR; CDR2 reads FQNEAQ (reference sequence). With 5 bases removed from V and 5 bases from J, the gap between germline ends came to 13 bases. The CDR3 runs to 14 residues. Together with reference TRBV7-9 and TRBJ1-3, the CDR3 gives the full variable domain: DTGVSQNPRHKITKRGQNVTFRCDPISEHNRLYWYRQTLGQGPEFLTYFQNEAQLEKSRLLSDRFSAERPKGSFSTLEIQRTEQGDSAMYLCASSPTGVRNTIYFGEGSWLTVV.

The chain recombines TRBV7-6 with TRBJ2-3; TRBD2 agrees at 8 bases. The CDR3 is made up of 19 amino acids. After removal of 4 bases from V and 4 bases from J, the junction contained 19 bases not matched to a gene. CDR1 and CDR2 from the germline V gene are SGHVS and FNYEAQ. The chain's CDR3 is CASSSAERGTGGVADTQYF. Written as DNA, the CDR3 is TGTGCCAGCAGCTCAGCTGAGAGGGGGACGGGAGGGGTGGCAGATACGCAGTATTTT.

This chain uses TRBV4-2 with TRBJ1-1; 7 bases are a match to TRBD1. The CDR3 spans 15 residues. V shed 3 bases, J shed 6 bases, and the junction held 10 bases outside the gene matches. The germline V gene encodes CDR1 LGHNA and CDR2 YNFKEQ. CDR3 amino acids: CASSHIFRGRPEAFF. CDR3 DNA sequence: TGTGCCAGCAGCCATATCTTCAGGGGGAGGCCTGAAGCTTTCTTT.

This chain uses TRBV10-3 with TRBJ2-5, with D possibly matching TRBD2 (6 bases). There are 15 residues in the CDR3. CDR1 is ENHRY and CDR2 is SYGVKD in the germline V gene. With 4 bases removed from V and 7 bases from J, the gap between germline ends came to 19 bases. The CDR3 DNA reads as TGTGCCATCAGTGCCACCTTCGGGAGCGGGTTGACCCAGTACTTC. It codes for CAISATFGSGLTQYF.

The rearrangement links TRBV6-1 to TRBJ2-1, with D perhaps matching TRBD1 (5 bases). V was trimmed by 1 base and J by 4 bases, leaving 11 bases between them. This CDR3 has 15 residues. Germline CDR1 MNHNS, CDR2 SASEGT. CDR3 loop: CASSEDGQGYNEQFF. CDR3 nucleotides: TGTGCCAGCAGTGAAGATGGCCAGGGATACAATGAGCAGTTCTTC.

This sequence joins TRBV10-2 and TRBJ1-3; D gene unclear. The CDR3 has 16 amino acids. V lost 5 bases to trimming and J lost 1 base, with 15 bases between them. Germline assignment: CDR1 WSHSY and CDR2 SAAADI. The CDR3 coding sequence is TGCGCCAGCAGTTACCAGGATTACAAGTCTGGAAACACCATATATTTT. It codes for CASSYQDYKSGNTIYF.

The chain uses TRBV27 and TRBJ2-2, with 8 nucleotides matching TRBD2. CDR1 is MNHEY, CDR2 SMNVEV, per germline (reference sequence). After removal of 8 bases from V and 1 base from J, the junction contained 9 bases not matched to a gene. The CDR3 contains 16 residues. The CDR3 DNA reads as TGTGCCAGCCCTGGGACTAGGGTTGTGAACACCGGGGAGCTGTTTTTT. This sequence encodes CASPGTRVVNTGELFF.

This sequence joins TRBV6-2 or TRBV6-3 and TRBJ1-2, with D unclear. The V and J ends lost 0 bases and 2 bases respectively, with 7 bases between them. CDR3 length: 14 amino acids. Germline V gene lookup returns CDR1 MNHEY and CDR2 SVGEGT. The CDR3, as DNA: TGTGCCAGCAGTTACTCATCGCAGAACTATGGCTACACCTTC. It specifies CASSYSSQNYGYTF.

V gene TRBV6-5 combines with J gene TRBJ2-1; 10 bases fit TRBD1. Losses at the gene ends were 2 bases for V and 5 bases for J; bases not matched to a gene: 3. Germline lookup yields CDR1 MNHEY and CDR2 SVGAGI. The CDR3 spans 15 residues. CDR3 amino acids: CASSYLDRGDNEQFF. The CDR3 DNA is TGTGCCAGCAGTTACCTGGACAGGGGGGACAATGAGCAGTTCTTC.